The 25 T cell receptor beta chains reported below all come from one sample, sequenced in a study of blood T cell repertoires in COVID-19. Profiling relied on immunoSEQ multiplex PCR, and the TCRdb table lists in-frame clones only, not all of them. The sample lists some 120,000 clones, about 79% occurring once. Sequenced: peripheral blood. The origin of the receptors is a man aged 40-49 years with active or convalescent COVID-19.

This clone was seen a handful of times. The V call is TRBV11-3, the J call TRBJ2-2; TRBD2 matches at 8 bases. The ends lost 0 bases at V and 1 base at J; junction bases unmatched: 1. This CDR3 spans 16 amino acids. CDR1 is SGHNT, CDR2 YENEEA, per germline. In DNA, the CDR3 is TGTGCCAGCAGCTTAGAAAGCGGGGGGAACACCGGGGAGCTGTTTTTT. Protein: CASSLESGGNTGELFF.

This clone appeared a few times. The V call is TRBV9, the J call TRBJ2-2, with 9 bases aligning to TRBD1. Germline V gene data show CDR1 as SGDLS and CDR2 as YYNGEE. This CDR3 is 17 amino acids long. V was clipped by 3 bases and J by 7 bases; unmatched bases: 13. The CDR3 nucleotides read TGTGCCAGCAGCGAACGCGGACAGGGGTACGGTAACGGGGAGCTGTTTTTT. Translating it yields CASSERGQGYGNGELFF.

This chain connects TRBV4-3 to TRBJ1-4, with D unclear. This CDR3 spans 15 amino acids. Germline CDR1 is LGHNA and CDR2 is YSLEER. Trimming took off 1 base at V and 3 bases at J, with 9 bases between the two ends. Here the CDR3 DNA reads TGCGCCAGCAGCCAAGGGAGTATAGCTAATGAAAAACTGTTTTTT. Translating gives CASSQGSIANEKLFF.

Written as DNA, the CDR3 is TGTGCCAGCAGCTTCAGGGAGGGCTGGGAGCAGTACTTC. Translating gives CASSFREGWEQYF. The chain combines TRBV7-9 with TRBJ2-7; 7 bases map to TRBD2. Germline V lookup: CDR1 SEHNR, CDR2 FQNEAQ (reference sequence). V gave up 3 bases and J gave up 7 bases; unmatched junction bases: 6. The CDR3 extends over 13 amino acids.

The gene calls are TRBV6-6 and TRBJ1-2, with D uncertain. Trimming shortened V by 0 bases and J by 6 bases, and 11 bases separated the two germline ends. CDR1 and CDR2 (germline): MNHNY, SVGAGI (reference sequence). The CDR3 is 14 residues long. The CDR3 DNA is TGTGCCAGCAGTTACTCGATGCCGGGGAATGGCTACACCTTC. This gives the protein CASSYSMPGNGYTF.

This chain joins TRBV13 and TRBJ2-7; 9 nucleotides align to TRBD1. The CDR3 spans 14 residues. V gave up 4 bases and J gave up 9 bases; unmatched junction bases: 10. In germline, CDR1 is PRHDT, CDR2 FYEKMQ (reference sequence). CDR3: CASSSRTGAAGQYF. The CDR3, as DNA: TGTGCCAGCAGCTCAAGGACAGGGGCGGCTGGGCAGTACTTC. Full variable domain (remainder filled in from reference TRBV13 and TRBJ2-7): AAGVIQSPRHLIKEKRETATLKCYPIPRHDTVYWYQQGPGQDPQFLISFYEKMQSDKGSIPDRFSAQQFSDYHSELNMSSLELGDSALYFCASSSRTGAAGQYFGPGTRLTVT.

The chain combines TRBV27 with TRBJ1-2; 10 bases fit TRBD1. The V segment lost 8 bases and the J segment 3 bases; nucleotides outside the gene matches: 6. Looked up from germline, CDR1 is MNHEY and CDR2 is SMNVEV (reference sequence). The CDR3 is 14 residues long. CDR3 nucleotides: TGTGCCAGCGCTATAGGGACAGGGGACTATGGCTACACCTTC. Amino acid sequence: CASAIGTGDYGYTF.

This rearrangement joins TRBV3-1 (or the pseudogene TRBV3-2) to TRBJ2-2; D is possibly TRBD2 (5 bases). Germline CDR1 LGHDT, CDR2 YNNKEL (reference sequence). This CDR3 contains 15 residues. The V end lost 1 base, the J end lost 6 bases, and 12 bases lay between the germline ends. The chain's CDR3 is CASSQGTYPPGELFF. The CDR3 DNA follows: TGTGCCAGCAGCCAAGGGACTTACCCTCCCGGGGAGCTGTTTTTT.

V gene TRBV7-9 combines with J gene TRBJ2-1; 8 nucleotides match TRBD2. CDR1 SEHNR and CDR2 FQNEAQ come from the germline V gene (reference sequence). V dropped 5 bases and J dropped 8; count of bases not matched to a gene: 17. The CDR3 spans 17 residues. CDR3 in amino acids: CASSHLRGGTGTHEQFF. In DNA, the CDR3 is TGTGCCAGCAGCCATCTTCGGGGGGGTACCGGGACTCATGAGCAGTTCTTC. Supplemented by reference TRBV7-9 and TRBJ2-1, the full variable domain reads DTGVSQNPRHKITKRGQNVTFRCDPISEHNRLYWYRQTLGQGPEFLTYFQNEAQLEKSRLLSDRFSAERPKGSFSTLEIQRTEQGDSAMYLCASSHLRGGTGTHEQFFGPGTRLTVL.

The rearrangement links TRBV7-6 to TRBJ2-7, with unresolved D. In germline, CDR1 is SGHVS, CDR2 FNYEAQ. V was cut by 5 bases and J by 5 bases, with 7 bases left in between. CDR3 length: 11 amino acids. The CDR3 sequence is CASSPGDEQYF. In nucleotides, the CDR3 is TGTGCCAGCAGCCCTGGAGACGAGCAGTACTTC.

This chain uses TRBV25-1 with TRBJ1-2, with a weak D call TRBD1 (6 bases). The V gene lost 6 bases and the J gene lost 4 bases, with 18 bases spanning the gap. This CDR3 region has 15 residues. CDR1 and CDR2 (germline): MGHDK, SYGVNS. CDR3 residues: CASSDLGGRGYGYTF. The CDR3 DNA sequence: TGTGCCAGCAGCGACCTGGGGGGGCGCGGCTATGGCTACACCTTC.

Only a few counts were recorded for this clone. The genes are TRBV9 and TRBJ2-1; D possibly corresponds to TRBD2 (5 bases). Germline CDR1 SGDLS, CDR2 YYNGEE. This CDR3 comprises 13 residues. Trimming stripped 0 bases from V and 8 bases from J, with 9 bases between. CDR3 sequence: CASSVGLGDEQFF. CDR3 DNA: TGTGCCAGCAGCGTAGGTCTGGGAGATGAGCAGTTCTTC.

V gene TRBV7-9 combines with J gene TRBJ2-7, with no clear D. Germline V gene data show CDR1 as SEHNR and CDR2 as FQNEAQ (reference sequence). CDR3 length equals 14 residues. V was clipped by 5 bases and J by 5 bases, with 16 bases between them. This CDR3 is CASSLSSERHEQYF. In nucleotides, the CDR3 is TGTGCCAGCAGCCTTAGCAGCGAGCGCCACGAGCAGTACTTC.

V gene TRBV2 combines with J gene TRBJ1-6, with D uncertain. Germline V lookup: CDR1 SNHLY, CDR2 FYNNEI. The CDR3 is 15 residues long. V shed 2 bases and J shed 7 bases, with 12 bases lying between them. CDR3 region: CASSELGLGNSPLHF. The CDR3 nucleotides are TGTGCCAGCAGTGAATTAGGTCTCGGGAATTCACCCCTCCACTTT.

V and J are TRBV19 and TRBJ1-1, with TRBD1 identical over 9 bases. The CDR3 covers 14 residues. The J segment lost 6 bases and the V segment lost 2 bases, leaving 4 bases of the junction unmatched. Germline V gene lookup returns CDR1 LNHDA and CDR2 SQIVND (reference sequence). The CDR3 nucleotides read TGTGCCAGTAGTATAAGGGGACAGGGCTCTGAAGCTTTCTTT. It translates to CASSIRGQGSEAFF. Drawing the rest from reference TRBV19 and TRBJ1-1, the complete variable domain is DGGITQSPKYLFRKEGQNVTLSCEQNLNHDAMYWYRQDPGQGLRLIYYSQIVNDFQKGDIAEGYSVSREKKESFPLTVTSAQKNPTAFYLCASSIRGQGSEAFFGQGTRLTVV.

This rearrangement joins TRBV5-1 to TRBJ2-1; 9 nucleotides line up with TRBD1. Germline V gene lookup returns CDR1 SGHRS and CDR2 YFSETQ. The ends lost 0 bases at V and 7 bases at J; junction bases unmatched: 8. This CDR3 comprises 16 residues. The CDR3 nucleotides are TGCGCCAGCAGCTTGGCCCCCGGGACAGGGTTTAATGAGCAGTTCTTC. Its translation is CASSLAPGTGFNEQFF. The variable domain in full, with the rest retrieved from reference TRBV5-1 and TRBJ2-1, is KAGVTQTPRYLIKTRGQQVTLSCSPISGHRSVSWYQQTPGQGLQFLFEYFSETQRNKGNFPGRFSGRQFSNSRSEMNVSTLELGDSALYLCASSLAPGTGFNEQFFGPGTRLTVL.

The CDR3 here is CVRSFPSGGYSYEQYF. DNA for the CDR3: TGTGTCAGAAGCTTCCCCAGCGGGGGTTACTCCTACGAGCAGTACTTC. The V gene is TRBV7-5, the J gene TRBJ2-7; TRBD2 is the table's D call, not checked against the DNA. TRBV7-5 is described as a pseudogene. The CDR3 spans 16 residues.

The V gene is TRBV5-6, the J gene TRBJ2-3; D remains ambiguous. The germline gives CDR1 SGHDT, CDR2 YYEEEE. There are 15 residues in the CDR3. Deletions cut 2 bases from V and 2 bases from J, with 12 bases between. The CDR3 region has the DNA TGTGCCAGCAGCTTAGTACATCCAACCACAGATACGCAGTATTTT. It translates to CASSLVHPTTDTQYF.

In its sample, this clone was seen a few times. The CDR3 DNA follows: TGTGCCACCAGTGACCCTGGGAGGGGCGAGCAGTACTTC. The encoded protein is CATSDPGRGEQYF. V and J are TRBV24-1 and TRBJ2-7, with 7 bases that match TRBD2. Germline trimming cut 4 bases from V and 6 bases from J; bases unmatched to any gene: 5. The germline V gene has CDR1 KGHDR and CDR2 SFDVKD. The CDR3 extends over 13 amino acids.

In its sample, this clone was seen a few times. CDR3 region: CASSLGQGNTEAFF. DNA of the CDR3: TGTGCCAGCAGCCTCGGACAGGGGAACACTGAAGCTTTCTTT. This chain joins TRBV7-8 and TRBJ1-1; TRBD1 agrees at 8 bases. The germline CDR1 and CDR2 sequences are SGHVS and FQNEAQ. Germline trimming cut 5 bases from V and 1 base from J; bases unmatched to any gene: 3. The CDR3 totals 14 residues. The full variable domain, rest sourced from reference TRBV7-8 and TRBJ1-1, is GAGVSQSPRYKVAKRGQDVALRCDPISGHVSLFWYQQALGQGPEFLTYFQNEAQLDKSGLPSDRFFAERPEGSVSTLKIQRTQQEDSAVYLCASSLGQGNTEAFFGQGTRLTVV.

This clone was detected a few times. The V and J genes are TRBV18 and TRBJ2-1; D is possibly TRBD2 (5 bases). Germline-derived CDR1 and CDR2 are KGHSH and LQKENI. CDR3 length equals 15 residues. V shed 3 bases and J shed 3 bases, with 12 bases lying between them. DNA for the CDR3: TGTGCCAGCTCACCTGCCTCGGAGGACTACAATGAGCAGTTCTTC. The encoded protein is CASSPASEDYNEQFF.

CDR3 residues: CAISEGPSGANVLTF. CDR3 DNA: TGTGCCATCAGTGAGGGGCCCTCTGGGGCCAACGTCCTGACTTTC. The chain links TRBV10-3 to TRBJ2-6; D not certain. Trimming stripped 2 bases from V and 0 bases from J, with 5 bases between. The CDR3 totals 15 residues. Germline values: CDR1 ENHRY, CDR2 SYGVKD.

V gene TRBV5-1 combines with J gene TRBJ2-7; D may be TRBD2 (6 bases). The length of the CDR3 is 13 residues. Looked up from germline, CDR1 is SGHRS and CDR2 is YFSETQ. Trimming took 0 bases from V and 4 from J, leaving 8 bases between them. In DNA form, the CDR3 reads TGCGCCAGCAGCTTGGTGCGGGGATACGAGCAGTACTTC. Translating gives CASSLVRGYEQYF.

The count of this clone is one. The chain combines TRBV6-6 with TRBJ1-2; perhaps TRBD1 as D (5 bases). The germline CDR1 and CDR2 sequences are MNHNY and SVGAGI (reference sequence). The germline V and J ends were trimmed by 10 bases and 8 bases, with 14 bases remaining between them. The CDR3 extends over 11 amino acids. CDR3: CATHRGGGYTF. Written as DNA, the CDR3 is TGTGCCACCCATCGCGGGGGGGGCTACACCTTC.

DNA of the CDR3: TGTGCCAGCAGCCCCCTCCTAATAGGGGGAAACTATGGCTACACCTTC. Translating gives CASSPLLIGGNYGYTF. V is TRBV11-2 and J is TRBJ1-2; D might be TRBD1 (6 bases). With 5 bases removed from V and 2 bases from J, the gap between germline ends came to 18 bases. The CDR3 has 16 amino acids. CDR1 is SGHAT, CDR2 FQNNGV, per germline. The full variable domain, completed using reference TRBV11-2 and TRBJ1-2, is EAGVAQSPRYKIIEKRQSVAFWCNPISGHATLYWYQQILGQGPKLLIQFQNNGVVDDSQLPKDRFSAERLKGVDSTLKIQPAKLEDSAVYLCASSPLLIGGNYGYTFGSGTRLTVV.